The T cell receptor (beta chain) described here comes from a study of shared clonotypes between healthy human individuals (dated by TCRdb to about 2020). About the full investigation: Two women and a few men aged 18 to 49 years were included in the cohort. To increase sequencing depth and limit assay-specific biases, different laboratories used diverse techniques to prepare libraries and sequence TCR repertoires. Per donor, three plates each were used for CD4 naive and CD4 memory, two for CD8 naive, and one for CD8 memory. Between about 0.94 and 8.9 billion PBMCs per donor were obtained by leukapheresis. To estimate repertoire size and how much clonotypes are shared between individuals, the study performed deep sequencing of blood TCR repertoires from roughly five healthy adults.

The donors were healthy, HIV-negative adults who had no recently reported acute infections or vaccinations. Only Caucasian adults living in Nashville, Tennessee, USA were represented among the donors. CD4+ T cells were enriched through magnetic negative selection, after which naive cells were positively selected on CD45RA and the remaining negative fraction served as the memory subset. Blood was collected by leukapheresis, and PBMCs were isolated by Ficoll-Histopaque density gradient centrifugation and then cryopreserved in liquid nitrogen vapor phase. Purity and quantity of every magnetically sorted T cell population were checked by analytical flow cytometry. Genomic DNA was isolated from each sorted fraction and quantified by UV absorbance on a Nanodrop 2000c. This clone has more than one count but fewer than ten. There is no known antigen for this receptor. The sample holds no much larger clone one base away, and base qualities are not on file.

General conclusions and limits of the study: Based on pairwise subsampling, the degree of clonotype sharing among donors was expected to be affected by sequencing depth. Naive subsets generally had larger estimated clonotype richness than memory subsets. Because the study included only a small number of donors, the genetic and exposure-history diversity represented was limited. Sampling was limited to blood, and TCR repertoires in tissue likely differ from TCR repertoires in blood. Rarefaction of sorted-subset datasets indicated incomplete sequencing despite the large sequencing depth. Clonotypes shared by all four sorted-subset donors showed higher generation probabilities than non-shared clonotypes. Roughly 5.2% of naive CD4, 3.5% of naive CD8, about 2.1% of memory CD4, and about 0.4% of memory CD8 clonotypes were shared across several donors.

Using the deep immunoSEQ assay, multiplex PCR amplified TCR CDR3 regions from genomic DNA. Extracted genomic DNA from each cell subset was spread evenly across all wells of several immunoSEQ 96-well plates, with each plate serving as a replicate. For sorted subsets, 150 to 200 ng genomic DNA, equal to tens of thousands of T cell genomes, was loaded into each replicate PCR. Purified libraries were quantified with a Qubit 3.0 fluorometer, sized on a Bioanalyzer 2100, and re-quantified with the KAPA Library Quantification kit. A separate single-read 150-cycle Illumina NextSeq 550 flow cell was used to sequence each immunoSEQ 96-well plate. As for the authors' bioinformatics: Because only junctional sequences without quality scores were contained in the immunoSEQ output, filtering matching that applied to full-length reads could not be performed. Sequences were annotated with PyIR, a Python wrapper for IgBLAST v1.9, using IMGT germline references to assign V/J genes and CDR3. Any read was removed if the V/J assignment was weak (E-value above 1e-6), the CDR3 was missing, or the read contained stop codons, out-of-frame junctions, or ambiguous translated residues. V3J clonotypes were defined by identical inferred V gene, J gene, and CDR3 amino acid sequence. Percentage overlap between repertoires was computed as shared unique clonotypes divided by the size of the smaller repertoire. Richness of each repertoire was evaluated using RTK rarefaction, the Chao1 estimator, and Recon v2.1 estimates of unobserved clonotypes. For all TCRbeta clonotypes obtained by the gDNA method from a few donors, generation probabilities were computed with OLGA. The source is immuneACCESS, and TCRdb retained only in-frame sequences with V and J called. Part of the clones is not carried over; for the studies checked, unresolved V genes explain less than half of this, and the remainder is unexplained. V, J and clone size are those of that table, while D and trimming were read from the DNA. The sample has roughly 2,500,000 clones on record, approximately 94% of them singletons. In total, the top ten clones hold approximately 0.37% of the sample.

The CDR3, cysteine through phenylalanine, is 11 amino acids long. Only the CDR3 part of the read is kept: 33 bases, read in frame from the first base. CDR1 and CDR2, per the germline V gene, are MDHEN and SYDVKM. V gives up 2 bases and J gives up 10 bases, and the segment between their germline ends measures 8 bases. The TCR comes from a man aged 18 to 35 in good health. Some clones in this sample may be carry-over from other donors' samples. The sequenced sample consisted of naive CD4+ T cells from PBMCs. The cell subset or site label, as the study defines it: CD45RA+ positively selected. The rearrangement combines TRBV28 with TRBJ1-1; the D segment cannot be called with confidence. The CDR3 region reads CASSLTERAFF. The sequenced DNA is TGTGCCAGCAGTTTAACAGAAAGAGCTTTCTTT.